The next 23 T cell receptor beta chains were all read from a single sample in a study of cytomegalovirus exposure and HLA in healthy donors. Clones were read by immunoSEQ multiplex PCR, and TCRdb kept only the in-frame ones, dropping some. Of approximately 100,000 clones listed, about 93% are singletons. Sequencing used PBMCs. Receptors were obtained from a woman in her twenties or thirties in good health and CMV-seropositive.

The V and J genes are TRBV7-2 and TRBJ2-5, with TRBD1 matching 9 bases. The germline CDR1 and CDR2 sequences are SGHTA and FQGNSA. With V trimmed by 5 bases and J by 2 bases, 3 bases remained unmatched. CDR3 length: 14 amino acids. The CDR3 here is CASSAGQGQETQYF. The CDR3 nucleotides are TGTGCCAGCAGCGCCGGACAGGGGCAAGAGACCCAGTACTTC.

This chain connects TRBV10-2 to TRBJ2-1; D is perhaps TRBD1 (5 bases). The CDR3 is made up of 16 amino acids. Trimming shortened V by 0 bases and J by 4 bases, and 13 bases separated the two germline ends. The germline V gene encodes CDR1 WSHSY and CDR2 SAAADI. The CDR3 DNA sequence: TGCGCCAGCAGTGAGTCTAGGGCAGGGTTATACAATGAGCAGTTCTTC. Its protein is CASSESRAGLYNEQFF.

This clone occurred once. This chain joins TRBV5-4 and TRBJ1-4; perhaps TRBD1 as D (5 bases). Germline assignment: CDR1 SGHNT and CDR2 YYREEE (reference sequence). V was trimmed by 5 bases and J by 7 bases, leaving 12 bases between them. The CDR3 contains 13 residues. CDR3 nucleotide sequence: TGTGCCAGCAGAATCCAGGGTAGTGAAAAACTGTTTTTT. It specifies CASRIQGSEKLFF.

The chain carries TRBV6-5 and TRBJ1-2; TRBD1 matches 8 bases. Germline CDR1 reads MNHEY; CDR2 reads SVGAGI. The CDR3 totals 14 residues. Trimming removed 2 bases from V and 5 bases from J; junction bases left unmatched: 4. The CDR3 sequence is CASSYTQGAYGYTF. The CDR3 nucleotides read TGTGCCAGCAGTTACACCCAGGGGGCTTATGGCTACACCTTC.

CDR3 bases: TGTGCCAGCAGCGTAGGTGGCACTAGCGCAAACACCGGGGAGCTGTTTTTT. This encodes CASSVGGTSANTGELFF. The gene calls are TRBV9 and TRBJ2-2; 7 positions agree with TRBD2. The CDR3 is 17 residues long. The V segment lost 0 bases and the J segment 2 bases; nucleotides outside the gene matches: 7. CDR1 is SGDLS and CDR2 is YYNGEE in the germline V gene.

The gene calls are TRBV19 and TRBJ1-5; tentatively, D is TRBD1 (5 bases). Germline V CDR1 and CDR2: LNHDA, SQIVND (reference sequence). CDR3 length: 17 residues. Deletions cut 6 bases from V and 4 bases from J, with 22 bases between. The DNA for the CDR3 is TGTGCCAGTAGACCTATTTGGGGCCAGGGTGCGAATCAGCCCCAGCATTTT. It specifies CASRPIWGQGANQPQHF.

The chain couples TRBV9 to TRBJ1-3; a possible D gene is TRBD1 (6 bases). Germline V CDR1 and CDR2: SGDLS, YYNGEE. Trimming took off 0 bases at V and 0 bases at J, with 13 bases between the two ends. The CDR3 consists of 17 residues. In nucleotides, the CDR3 is TGTGCCAGCAGCGTAGCAGGGGCAGCCTACTCTGGAAACACCATATATTTT. Protein product: CASSVAGAAYSGNTIYF.

This chain uses TRBV5-6 with TRBJ1-1, with D uncertain. Trimming removed 4 bases from V and 6 bases from J, with 13 bases in between. CDR3 length equals 13 residues. Germline CDR1 reads SGHDT; CDR2 reads YYEEEE. CDR3 residues: CASSPRPQAEAFF. In nucleotides, the CDR3 is TGTGCCAGCAGCCCGAGACCCCAGGCTGAAGCTTTCTTT.

The genes are TRBV11-2 and TRBJ2-1; D perhaps matches TRBD1 (6 bases). Trimming removed 3 bases from V and 1 base from J, with 13 bases in between. The CDR3 is 16 amino acids. Germline lookup yields CDR1 SGHAT and CDR2 FQNNGV. The CDR3 DNA reads as TGTGCCAGCAGCTTTCCGCAAACAGGGTCCTACAATGAGCAGTTCTTC. Translating gives CASSFPQTGSYNEQFF.

The rearrangement joins TRBV12-2 to TRBJ2-5; whether TRBD2, the table's D call, matches the DNA was not checked. TRBV12-2 is shown as a pseudogene. The CDR3 sequence is 18 residues long. Here the CDR3 reads CASRLVTSARDYQETQYF. The DNA for the CDR3 is TGTGCAAGTCGCTTAGTTACTAGCGCCCGTGATTACCAAGAGACCCAGTACTTC.

The chain joins TRBV6-1 to TRBJ1-1; 7 bases are shared with TRBD1. V was clipped by 4 bases and J by 4 bases; unmatched bases: 9. The germline gives CDR1 MNHNS, CDR2 SASEGT. The CDR3 extends over 15 amino acids. The CDR3 nucleotides are TGTGCCAGCAGTGGCTACAGGGGTGTCGTCACTGAAGCTTTCTTT. Protein: CASSGYRGVVTEAFF.

The chain combines TRBV11-2 with TRBJ1-2, with D possibly being TRBD1 (5 bases). The CDR3 extends over 15 amino acids. V was clipped by 1 base and J by 6 bases, with 15 bases between them. CDR1 SGHAT and CDR2 FQNNGV come from the germline V gene. For the CDR3, the DNA is TGTGCCAGCAGCTTAGGGGGGGGACTAGGCGATGGCTACACCTTC. This codes for CASSLGGGLGDGYTF.

The chain joins TRBV19 to TRBJ2-1, with a weak D call TRBD2 (5 bases). The V gene lost 1 base and the J gene lost 7 bases, with 17 bases spanning the gap. Germline loops: CDR1 LNHDA, CDR2 SQIVND (reference sequence). The CDR3 extends over 16 amino acids. CDR3 nucleotides: TGTGCCAGTAGTATAGGGGCCGGGGTAGCGCTGAATGAGCAGTTCTTC. It encodes CASSIGAGVALNEQFF.

V usage is TRBV5-4 and J usage is TRBJ2-6; D is unclear. Trimming left V 0 bases short and J 0 bases short, with 7 bases between. This CDR3 is built from 16 residues. CDR1 and CDR2 from the germline V gene are SGHNT and YYREEE (reference sequence). Here the CDR3 reads CASSLGLYSGANVLTF. CDR3 in DNA: TGTGCCAGCAGCTTGGGTCTCTACTCTGGGGCCAACGTCCTGACTTTC.

The chain uses TRBV7-9 and TRBJ2-2, with TRBD1 identical over 8 bases. V was pared by 5 bases and J by 1 base, with 6 bases of the junction left unmatched. Germline CDR1 reads SEHNR; CDR2 reads FQNEAQ (reference sequence). The CDR3 is 16 amino acids. The CDR3 DNA is TGTGCCAGCAGCCCAGTTGACAGGGGGAACACCGGGGAGCTGTTTTTT. Translating it yields CASSPVDRGNTGELFF.

The chain employs TRBV27 and TRBJ2-1, with TRBD2 matching over 7 bases. With 7 bases clipped from V and 3 bases from J, the junction kept 6 bases outside the gene matches. CDR1 and CDR2 from the germline V gene are MNHEY and SMNVEV (reference sequence). The CDR3 consists of 14 residues. In DNA, the CDR3 is TGTGCCAGCACCCGGGAGGCCTTCTACAATGAGCAGTTCTTC. It yields the protein CASTREAFYNEQFF.

The gene calls are TRBV19 and TRBJ2-6; no definite D call. Germline assignment: CDR1 LNHDA and CDR2 SQIVND (reference sequence). The V end lost 4 bases, the J end lost 1 base, and 5 bases lay between the germline ends. The CDR3 runs 14 residues. The CDR3, as DNA: TGTGCCAGTAGTACTGAGTCTGGGGCCAACGTCCTGACTTTC. Amino acids: CASSTESGANVLTF.

The chain combines TRBV6-1 with TRBJ1-1, with D unclear. The CDR3 has 11 residues. Trimming took off 3 bases at V and 11 bases at J, with 10 bases between the two ends. CDR1 and CDR2 (germline): MNHNS, SASEGT. CDR3 region: CASSELRRAFF. The CDR3 DNA is TGTGCCAGCAGTGAGCTTAGGCGGGCTTTCTTT.

The chain carries TRBV7-2 and TRBJ1-1, with D maybe TRBD1 (5 bases). Looked up from germline, CDR1 is SGHTA and CDR2 is FQGNSA. Trimming stripped 3 bases from V and 4 bases from J, with 15 bases between. The CDR3 length is 15 residues. Here the CDR3 DNA reads TGTGCCAGCAGCTTTCGACAGATCAAGGTCACTGAAGCTTTCTTT. This gives the protein CASSFRQIKVTEAFF.

J is TRBJ2-7 and V is TRBV30; 11 bases are shared with TRBD2. Germline lookup yields CDR1 GTSNPN and CDR2 SVGIG (reference sequence). The V gene end was trimmed by 7 bases and the J gene end by 4 bases; junction bases not matched to a gene: 12. The CDR3 sequence is 15 residues long. In DNA form, the CDR3 reads TGTGCCTTCTTAGCGGGTAGCGGGAGGGGGTACGAGCAGTACTTC. The encoded protein is CAFLAGSGRGYEQYF.

The genes are TRBV7-8 and TRBJ2-7; D is possibly TRBD1 (5 bases). The V end lost 2 bases, the J end lost 2 bases, and 10 bases lay between the germline ends. The CDR3 covers 14 residues. Germline CDR1 and CDR2: SGHVS and FQNEAQ. This CDR3 is CASSLSQGTYEQYF. The CDR3 bases are TGTGCCAGCAGCTTATCGCAGGGCACCTACGAGCAGTACTTC. The complete variable domain, with remaining parts taken from reference TRBV7-8 and TRBJ2-7, reads GAGVSQSPRYKVAKRGQDVALRCDPISGHVSLFWYQQALGQGPEFLTYFQNEAQLDKSGLPSDRFFAERPEGSVSTLKIQRTQQEDSAVYLCASSLSQGTYEQYFGPGTRLTVT.

In DNA, the CDR3 is TGCGCCAGCAGCTTGGTCGGACAGGGCCTTGACGAGCAGTACTTC. This sequence encodes CASSLVGQGLDEQYF. The genes are TRBV5-1 and TRBJ2-7; 8 positions agree with TRBD1. The CDR3 totals 15 residues. The V gene end was trimmed by 0 bases and the J gene end by 5 bases; junction bases not matched to a gene: 7. Per the germline V gene, CDR1 is SGHRS and CDR2 is YFSETQ.

The gene calls are TRBV5-6 and TRBJ1-2, with unresolved D. The CDR3 is 14 amino acids. The V end was cut by 4 bases, the J end by 3 bases, with 13 bases between. CDR1 is SGHDT, CDR2 YYEEEE, per germline. Written as DNA, the CDR3 is TGTGCCAGCAGCCGTACTAGGGTGGACTATGGCTACACCTTC. Translation: CASSRTRVDYGYTF.